Presented here are 23 T cell receptor beta chains from one specimen sequenced in a study of T cell repertoires in cytomegalovirus infection. TCRdb called the reads again in MiXCR, with one record for every CDR3 protein. The data show about 490,000 distinct CDR3 sequences, roughly 12% seen once. The sequenced sample was PBMCs. Receptors were obtained from a human donor in good health (CMV status not recorded). Some clones in this sample may be carry-over from other donors' samples.

The genes are TRBV14 and TRBJ2-1, with D unresolved. The germline V and J ends were trimmed by 4 bases and 6 bases, with 4 bases remaining between them. The CDR3 runs 11 residues. From germline, CDR1 is SGHDN and CDR2 FVKESK. The CDR3 protein is CASSRFNEQFF. The CDR3 nucleotides read TGTGCCAGCAGCCGATTCAATGAGCAGTTCTTC. Using reference TRBV14 and TRBJ2-1 for the parts outside the CDR3, the full variable domain is EAGVTQFPSHSVIEKGQTVTLRCDPISGHDNLYWYRRVMGKEIKFLLHFVKESKQDESGMPNNRFLAERTGGTYSTLKVQPAELEDSGVYFCASSRFNEQFFGPGTRLTVL.

This clonotype occurred many times. The chain employs TRBV5-1 and TRBJ1-4, with 11 nucleotides matching TRBD1. V lost 4 bases and J lost 6; bases outside the gene matches: 5. The germline V gene has CDR1 SGHRS and CDR2 YFSETQ. This CDR3 comprises 15 residues. The DNA of the CDR3 is TGCGCCAGCAGCCCACGGACAGGGGGCTATGAAAAACTGTTTTTT. This sequence encodes CASSPRTGGYEKLFF. Variable domain in full (rest from reference TRBV5-1 and TRBJ1-4): KAGVTQTPRYLIKTRGQQVTLSCSPISGHRSVSWYQQTPGQGLQFLFEYFSETQRNKGNFPGRFSGRQFSNSRSEMNVSTLELGDSALYLCASSPRTGGYEKLFFGSGTQLSVL.

The sample holds a few counts of this clonotype. The chain combines TRBV20-1 with TRBJ1-5, with D possibly matching TRBD1 (6 bases). The CDR3 extends over 15 amino acids. V shed 0 bases and J shed 4 bases, with 13 bases lying between them. The germline V gene has CDR1 DFQATT and CDR2 SNEGSKA (reference sequence). The CDR3 DNA sequence: TGCAGTGCTAGAGATTTTCAGGGGTTGAATCAGCCCCAGCATTTT. Its protein product is CSARDFQGLNQPQHF.

The chain recombines TRBV12-3 or TRBV12-4 with TRBJ2-2; D is perhaps TRBD2 (5 bases). V shed 6 bases and J shed 5 bases, with 16 bases lying between them. The length of the CDR3 is 15 residues. This chain's CDR3 is CASSPERLTTGELFF. CDR3 coding DNA: TGTGCCAGCAGCCCCGAGCGGCTAACAACCGGGGAGCTGTTTTTT.

The chain joins TRBV2 to TRBJ2-5, with a tentative D call TRBD2 (5 bases). With 6 bases removed from V and 5 bases from J, the gap between germline ends came to 13 bases. Germline CDR1 SNHLY, CDR2 FYNNEI. The CDR3 is made up of 13 amino acids. The CDR3 reads CASRRARGETQYF. The CDR3 region has the DNA TGTGCCAGCAGGCGGGCTCGCGGGGAGACCCAGTACTTC.

To note about this clonotype: It may be a read error: a sequence one base away is much more abundant. The J gene is TRBJ1-5, the V gene TRBV20-1; 8 positions agree with TRBD1. The CDR3 has 15 amino acids. Germline V gene sequence: CDR1 DFQATT, CDR2 SNEGSKA (reference sequence). The V segment lost 6 bases and the J segment 4 bases; nucleotides outside the gene matches: 11. CDR3 loop: CSALDRAEINQPQHF. For the CDR3, the DNA is TGCAGTGCCCTGGACAGGGCGGAGATTAATCAGCCCCAGCATTTT.

The V gene is TRBV20-1, the J gene TRBJ2-3; 10 bases fit TRBD1. V lost 1 base and J lost 5; bases outside the gene matches: 3. CDR1 is DFQATT and CDR2 is SNEGSKA in the germline V gene (reference sequence). The CDR3 covers 14 residues. The DNA for the CDR3 is TGCAGTGCTAGAGGGACAGGGGGTGTAGATACGCAGTATTTT. It specifies CSARGTGGVDTQYF.

The V and J genes are TRBV24-1 and TRBJ2-5; no definite D call. The germline V gene has CDR1 KGHDR and CDR2 SFDVKD. This CDR3 is 14 amino acids long. Deletions cut 3 bases from V and 0 bases from J, with 7 bases between. In DNA, the CDR3 is TGTGCCACCAGTGATGACATGTACCAAGAGACCCAGTACTTC. Translation gives CATSDDMYQETQYF.

This clonotype was found many times. One end of the junction does not line up with germline, which may come from a read error. In nucleotides, the CDR3 is TGTGCTAGCAGCTCCGTTACTAGCGGGAGCGGCGAGCAGTTCTTC. Amino acids: CASSSVTSGSGEQFF. The V call is TRBV7-7, the J call TRBJ2-1; 11 bases are a match to TRBD2. CDR3 length equals 15 residues. Germline CDR1 SSHAT, CDR2 FNYEAQ (reference sequence).

The sample holds many counts of this clonotype. The V and J genes are TRBV7-8 and TRBJ2-5; TRBD2 might be the D (5 bases). V was pared by 5 bases and J by 5 bases, with 12 bases between. Germline V gene lookup returns CDR1 SGHVS and CDR2 FQNEAQ. This CDR3 spans 13 amino acids. The CDR3: CASSAGVVETQYF. CDR3 DNA sequence: TGTGCCAGCAGCGCCGGGGTTGTGGAGACCCAGTACTTC. Full variable domain (remainder filled in from reference TRBV7-8 and TRBJ2-5): GAGVSQSPRYKVAKRGQDVALRCDPISGHVSLFWYQQALGQGPEFLTYFQNEAQLDKSGLPSDRFFAERPEGSVSTLKIQRTQQEDSAVYLCASSAGVVETQYFGPGTRLLVL.

This clonotype was counted a few times. V gene TRBV2 combines with J gene TRBJ1-2; tentatively, D is TRBD1 (5 bases). The germline V gene has CDR1 SNHLY and CDR2 FYNNEI. Trimming shortened V by 1 base and J by 4 bases, and 7 bases separated the two germline ends. This CDR3 has 13 amino acids. The DNA of the CDR3 is TGTGCCAGCAGTGAAGGGGGGGGCTATGGCTACACCTTC. It encodes CASSEGGGYGYTF.

This clonotype was detected many times. The chain employs TRBV7-8 and TRBJ2-1, with 8 bases lining up with TRBD2. Germline CDR1 and CDR2: SGHVS and FQNEAQ. CDR3 size: 17 residues. V lost 5 bases to trimming and J lost 3 bases; unmatched junction nucleotides: 12. The CDR3 DNA follows: TGTGCCAGCAGCCCGGCGGGGGGAACTCTCATCTACAATGAGCAGTTCTTC. It yields the protein CASSPAGGTLIYNEQFF.

At least ten counts were recorded for this clonotype. V gene TRBV7-9 combines with J gene TRBJ1-1, with D perhaps matching TRBD1 (6 bases). CDR3 size: 13 residues. Germline V gives CDR1 SEHNR, CDR2 FQNEAQ (reference sequence). V was trimmed by 5 bases and J by 4 bases, leaving 11 bases between them. The CDR3 here is CASSPRRGTEAFF. The CDR3 DNA is TGTGCCAGCAGCCCACGCAGGGGCACTGAAGCTTTCTTT.

At least ten counts were recorded for this clonotype. The J gene is TRBJ2-2, the V gene TRBV7-2, with D uncertain. Germline-derived CDR1 and CDR2 are SGHTA and FQGNSA. The CDR3 has 12 amino acids. V was cut by 3 bases and J by 6 bases, with 5 bases left in between. In DNA form, the CDR3 reads TGTGCCAGCAGCTTCCGGGCCGGGGAGCTGTTTTTT. Its translation: CASSFRAGELFF.

This clonotype was seen only a few times. This chain uses TRBV12-5 with TRBJ2-1; 10 nucleotides line up with TRBD2. V shed 9 bases and J 12 bases; nucleotides not matched to a gene: 11. CDR1 is LGHNT, CDR2 FRNRAP, per germline. The CDR3 has 13 residues. CDR3 loop: CASGPSGSPGQFF. The DNA of the CDR3 is TGTGCTAGCGGGCCTAGCGGGAGCCCCGGGCAGTTCTTC.

This chain connects TRBV20-1 to TRBJ2-1; TRBD2 aligns across 8 bases. The CDR3 spans 16 residues. CDR1 and CDR2 from the germline V gene are DFQATT and SNEGSKA (reference sequence). This chain's CDR3 is CGTRGGPILFYNEQFF. In nucleotides, the CDR3 is TGCGGGACTAGGGGCGGGCCTATCCTTTTCTACAATGAGCAGTTCTTC.

This chain connects TRBV12-3 or TRBV12-4 to TRBJ2-1; D is unresolved. Trimming stripped 5 bases from V and 8 bases from J, with 13 bases between. The length of the CDR3 is 13 residues. The CDR3 bases are TGTGCCAGCAGTGGACGTTTATTGGATGAGCAGTTCTTC. Translation gives CASSGRLLDEQFF.

This clonotype was counted many times. CDR3 sequence: CASSAGLAGNEQFF. CDR3 nucleotide sequence: TGTGCCAGCAGCGCCGGACTAGCGGGGAATGAGCAGTTCTTC. The chain joins TRBV7-9 to TRBJ2-1; 12 nucleotides match TRBD2. Germline loops: CDR1 SEHNR, CDR2 FQNEAQ (reference sequence). The trim removed 5 bases at V and 7 bases at J, leaving 3 bases unmatched. This CDR3 is built from 14 residues. The variable domain in full, completed from reference TRBV7-9 and TRBJ2-1, reads DTGVSQNPRHKITKRGQNVTFRCDPISEHNRLYWYRQTLGQGPEFLTYFQNEAQLEKSRLLSDRFSAERPKGSFSTLEIQRTEQGDSAMYLCASSAGLAGNEQFFGPGTRLTVL.

This clonotype was detected many times. The chain couples TRBV2 to TRBJ1-5, with D unresolved. This CDR3 is built from 15 residues. Deletions cut 5 bases from V and 4 bases from J, with 15 bases between. CDR1 and CDR2 (germline): SNHLY, FYNNEI. The CDR3 DNA sequence: TGTGCCAGCAGTTCTGAAAGCAGCCCAAATCAGCCCCAGCATTTT. It translates to CASSSESSPNQPQHF.

The table lists this clonotype with many counts. The V gene is TRBV14, the J gene TRBJ2-1; D ambiguous. The CDR3 consists of 14 residues. The germline V and J ends were trimmed by 3 bases and 6 bases, with 12 bases remaining between them. Looked up from germline, CDR1 is SGHDN and CDR2 is FVKESK. CDR3 amino acids: CASSQSSGINEQFF. The CDR3, as DNA: TGTGCCAGCAGCCAGTCCTCAGGAATCAATGAGCAGTTCTTC.

This clonotype was observed at least ten times. The CDR3 region is CASSAGLLVGDSPLHF. Written as DNA, the CDR3 is TGTGCCAGCAGCGCCGGACTCCTGGTTGGGGATTCACCCCTCCACTTT. The chain combines TRBV7-8 with TRBJ1-6; D is unclear. This CDR3 has 16 amino acids. Germline CDR1 is SGHVS and CDR2 is FQNEAQ. V dropped 5 bases and J dropped 8 bases, with 19 bases sitting between them. Together with reference TRBV7-8 and TRBJ1-6, the CDR3 gives the full variable domain: GAGVSQSPRYKVAKRGQDVALRCDPISGHVSLFWYQQALGQGPEFLTYFQNEAQLDKSGLPSDRFFAERPEGSVSTLKIQRTQQEDSAVYLCASSAGLLVGDSPLHFGNGTRLTVT.

This clonotype was seen ten or more times. At one boundary the junction diverges from the germline segment, which might be a read error. This rearrangement joins TRBV6-1 to TRBJ2-3; 7 nucleotides agree with TRBD2. Germline CDR1 MNHNS, CDR2 SASEGT. CDR3 length equals 15 residues. Here the CDR3 reads CASSKAGMGTDTQYF. DNA of the CDR3: TGTGCCAGCAGTAAAGCGGGGATGGGGACAGATACGCAGTATTTT.

In its sample, this clonotype was seen many times. The chain carries TRBV2 and TRBJ1-5; perhaps TRBD1 as D (6 bases). The CDR3 loop spans 15 amino acids. Germline-derived CDR1 and CDR2 are SNHLY and FYNNEI. Trimming pared 7 bases from V and 5 bases from J, leaving 18 bases between. The CDR3 is CASMEGGGGHQPQHF. Written as DNA, the CDR3 is TGTGCCAGCATGGAAGGAGGGGGGGGACATCAGCCCCAGCATTTT.